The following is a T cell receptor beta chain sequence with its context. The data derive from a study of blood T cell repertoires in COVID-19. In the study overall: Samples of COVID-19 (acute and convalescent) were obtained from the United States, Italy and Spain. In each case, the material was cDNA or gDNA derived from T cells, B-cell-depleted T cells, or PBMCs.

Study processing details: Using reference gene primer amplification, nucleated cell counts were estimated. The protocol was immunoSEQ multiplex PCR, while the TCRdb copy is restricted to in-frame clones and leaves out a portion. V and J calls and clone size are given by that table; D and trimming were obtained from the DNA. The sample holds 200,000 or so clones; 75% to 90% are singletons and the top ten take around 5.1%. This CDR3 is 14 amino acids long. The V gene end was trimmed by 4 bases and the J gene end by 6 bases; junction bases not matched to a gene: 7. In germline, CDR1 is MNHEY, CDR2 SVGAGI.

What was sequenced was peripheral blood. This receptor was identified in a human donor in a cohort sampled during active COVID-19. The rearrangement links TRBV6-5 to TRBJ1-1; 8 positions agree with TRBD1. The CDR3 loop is CASSSWTGKAEAFF. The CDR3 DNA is TGTGCCAGCAGTTCTTGGACAGGGAAGGCTGAAGCTTTCTTT.